This TCR beta chain was identified in a study of low-dose radiotherapy and immunotherapy resistance in tumors. Study at large: Given every two weeks, intravenous cyclophosphamide 200 mg/m2 preceded radiation and immunotherapy by one day.

Gene-specific TRAV and TRBV primers were used for first-strand cDNA, covering alpha and beta chains. The authors amplified TCRs for roughly 20 PCR cycles with a constant-region primer and a V-primer adapter. TCRdb recomputed calls from the reads with MiXCR, one row per CDR3 protein. The sample has about 97,000 distinct CDR3 sequences, under 25% seen once. The time point was: after trial treatment. Treatment indicated: LDRT plus nivolumab, ipilimumab, low-dose cyclophosphamide and aspirin (RACIN trial). The donors' regimen was nivolumab, ipilimumab, aspirin, low-dose cyclophosphamide and low-dose radiotherapy. Solid tumors that lacked tumor-infiltrating lymphocytes and were advanced were present in eligible patients. Notes on this clonotype: Being one base from a much bigger clone, this may be a read error.

The CDR3 covers 14 residues. Unmatched junction bases numbered 8, after V lost 3 bases and J lost 7 bases. Germline CDR1 SGHRS, CDR2 YFSETQ. This sequence was found in a male donor with prostate cancer. The sequencing used PBMCs, collected after low-dose radiotherapy plus immunotherapy. The rearrangement uses TRBV5-1 and TRBJ2-7; 9 nucleotides align to TRBD2. CDR3 in amino acids: CASSWRGGQDEQYF. Written as DNA, the CDR3 is TGCGCCAGCAGCTGGCGGGGGGGCCAGGATGAGCAGTACTTC.